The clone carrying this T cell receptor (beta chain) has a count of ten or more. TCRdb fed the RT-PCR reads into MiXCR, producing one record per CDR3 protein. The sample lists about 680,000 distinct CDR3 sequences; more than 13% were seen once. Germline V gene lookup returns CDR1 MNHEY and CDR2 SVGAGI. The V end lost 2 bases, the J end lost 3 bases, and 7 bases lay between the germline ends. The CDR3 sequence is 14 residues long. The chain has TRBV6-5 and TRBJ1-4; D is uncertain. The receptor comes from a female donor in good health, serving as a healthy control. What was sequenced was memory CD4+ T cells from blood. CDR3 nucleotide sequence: TGTGCCAGCAGTTACGGGGTTTCTAATGAAAAACTGTTTTTT. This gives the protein CASSYGVSNEKLFF.